This entry lists 30 T cell receptor beta chains sequenced from one sample in a study of T-cell reconstitution after alpha-beta-depleted transplantation in children. Researchers prepared the TCRbeta library using unique molecular identifiers, the study reports. A single record per CDR3 protein comes from TCRdb applying MiXCR to the PCR reads. Among around 370,000 distinct CDR3 sequences listed, over 9% were seen once. The specimen was PBMCs from the stem cell graft donor, collected from the stem cell graft. The receptor source for this set is a human donor who donated a stem cell graft to a child with acute lymphoblastic leukemia.

The genes are TRBV4-3 and TRBJ2-1, with 14 bases identical to TRBD2. The germline CDR1 and CDR2 sequences are LGHNA and YSLEER. The trim removed 4 bases at V and 2 bases at J, leaving 4 bases unmatched. CDR3 length equals 17 residues. The DNA of the CDR3 is TGCGCCAGCAGCCCCGGACTAGCGGGAGGAGCCTACAATGAGCAGTTCTTC. It translates to CASSPGLAGGAYNEQFF.

The chain recombines TRBV7-6 with TRBJ2-1, with 10 bases that match TRBD2. In germline, CDR1 is SGHVS, CDR2 FNYEAQ. The CDR3 contains 15 residues. Trimming took 3 bases from V and 9 from J; bases not matched to a gene: 8. The CDR3 region has the DNA TGTGCCAGCAGCTTTGAGCGGGAGGGCCTCGGTGAGCAGTTCTTC. Translating it yields CASSFEREGLGEQFF.

A few counts support this clonotype. This rearrangement joins TRBV29-1 to TRBJ1-1; D might be TRBD1 (6 bases). The CDR3 is made up of 14 amino acids. Germline assignment: CDR1 SQVTM and CDR2 ANQGSEA. V shed 3 bases and J shed 1 base, with 12 bases lying between them. CDR3 sequence: CSVDWDTWNTEAFF. CDR3 nucleotides: TGCAGCGTTGATTGGGACACCTGGAACACTGAAGCTTTCTTT. Supplemented by reference TRBV29-1 and TRBJ1-1, the full variable domain reads SAVISQKPSRDICQRGTSLTIQCQVDSQVTMMFWYRQQPGQSLTLIATANQGSEATYESGFVIDKFPISRPNLTFSTLTVSNMSPEDSSIYLCSVDWDTWNTEAFFGQGTRLTVV.

This clonotype was recorded a few times. This chain uses TRBV19 with TRBJ2-1; D is perhaps TRBD2 (5 bases). The V end lost 8 bases, the J end lost 11 bases, and 13 bases lay between the germline ends. The CDR3 sequence is 11 residues long. Germline V lookup: CDR1 LNHDA, CDR2 SQIVND (reference sequence). The CDR3 loop is CASESGNKQFF. CDR3 sequence (DNA): TGTGCCAGTGAATCCGGGAACAAGCAGTTCTTC.

This chain uses TRBV20-1 with TRBJ2-4, with D maybe TRBD1 (5 bases). This CDR3 contains 16 residues. The germline V and J ends were trimmed by 1 base and 0 bases, with 13 bases remaining between them. CDR1 is DFQATT and CDR2 is SNEGSKA in the germline V gene (reference sequence). The CDR3 DNA reads TGCAGTGCTAGAGCCAAGACAGTGTTAGCCAAAAACATTCAGTACTTC. Translated: CSARAKTVLAKNIQYF.

V and J are TRBV30 and TRBJ2-3; TRBD2 is a possible D gene (6 bases). CDR1 is GTSNPN, CDR2 SVGIG, per germline (reference sequence). CDR3 length: 16 amino acids. V was cut by 4 bases and J by 0 bases, with 17 bases left in between. CDR3 nucleotides: TGTGCCTGGACGAAGGGACTTTTCCCTAGCACAGATACGCAGTATTTT. It encodes CAWTKGLFPSTDTQYF.

The V and J genes are TRBV10-3 and TRBJ2-7; TRBD2 matches 8 bases. V trimming: 10 bases; J trimming: 4 bases; junction bases outside the gene matches: 12. The CDR3 has 14 residues. Germline V gives CDR1 ENHRY, CDR2 SYGVKD. The CDR3 nucleotides read TGTGCCACCTGGGGCGGGAGGATACAGTACGAGCAGTACTTC. Amino acids: CATWGGRIQYEQYF.

This clonotype was seen a few times. Mismatch with germline at one junction end may stem from a read error. The chain is built from TRBV5-1 and TRBJ2-4; TRBD2 matches 8 bases. This CDR3 contains 14 residues. In germline, CDR1 is SGHRS, CDR2 YFSETQ. CDR3 region: CASKQGLAQNIQYF. The CDR3 DNA follows: TGCGCCAGCAAACAAGGACTAGCCCAAAACATTCAGTACTTC.

The chain employs TRBV29-1 and TRBJ2-2; TRBD1 matches at 8 bases. The CDR3 spans 19 residues. Germline assignment: CDR1 SQVTM and CDR2 ANQGSEA. Trimming cost V 6 bases and J 5 bases; bases outside gene matches: 23. The CDR3 region has the DNA TGCAGCGTCTGGGACAGGAACCTTCAATCTATCCGCGGGACCGGGGAGCTGTTTTTT. Translated, it gives CSVWDRNLQSIRGTGELFF.

This clonotype has just a few counts. The chain combines TRBV10-3 with TRBJ2-7, with a possible D match to TRBD2 (7 bases). The CDR3 extends over 14 amino acids. Germline V lookup: CDR1 ENHRY, CDR2 SYGVKD. Between the trimmed V and J ends, which lost 4 bases and 5 bases, there was a span of 15 bases. The CDR3 protein is CAISGGGFIHEQYF. The CDR3 coding sequence is TGTGCCATCAGTGGGGGGGGCTTCATCCACGAGCAGTACTTC.

This clonotype showed up many times. The chain combines TRBV12-3 or TRBV12-4 with TRBJ2-7, with a tentative D call TRBD2 (6 bases). The V and J ends lost 3 bases and 5 bases respectively, with 14 bases between them. The CDR3 extends over 14 amino acids. The CDR3 sequence: CASSFRRAQNEQYF. CDR3 nucleotide sequence: TGTGCCAGCAGTTTCCGGAGGGCCCAGAACGAGCAGTACTTC.

V gene TRBV9 combines with J gene TRBJ2-2; 9 nucleotides align to TRBD1. Germline V gives CDR1 SGDLS, CDR2 YYNGEE. This CDR3 contains 15 residues. Unmatched junction bases numbered 7, after V lost 3 bases and J lost 7 bases. CDR3 residues: CASSAYRGRGGELFF. The DNA of the CDR3 is TGTGCCAGCAGCGCCTACAGGGGGCGAGGCGGGGAGCTGTTTTTT.

This chain uses TRBV7-9 with TRBJ2-2; the D gene is possibly TRBD2 (5 bases). The germline V gene encodes CDR1 SEHNR and CDR2 FQNEAQ (reference sequence). V was trimmed by 3 bases and J by 2 bases, leaving 13 bases between them. This CDR3 comprises 16 residues. The CDR3 DNA reads as TGTGCCAGCAGCTTTCGGGATGCGCTTAACACCGGGGAGCTGTTTTTT. The encoded protein is CASSFRDALNTGELFF.

Only a few counts were recorded for this clonotype. The V call is TRBV7-9, the J call TRBJ2-1; D is uncertain. CDR1 and CDR2 from the germline V gene are SEHNR and FQNEAQ (reference sequence). The germline V and J ends were trimmed by 1 base and 4 bases, with 8 bases remaining between them. The CDR3 length is 14 residues. CDR3 in amino acids: CASSLESRYNEQFF. In nucleotides, the CDR3 is TGTGCCAGCAGCTTAGAGTCCCGGTACAATGAGCAGTTCTTC.

The CDR3: CASSSGRGTYEQYF. CDR3 bases: TGCGCCAGCAGCTCCGGTCGAGGAACCTACGAGCAGTACTTC. V and J are TRBV5-1 and TRBJ2-7, with no clear D. V lost 3 bases and J 2 bases, leaving 12 bases between the germline ends. Germline V gives CDR1 SGHRS, CDR2 YFSETQ. The CDR3 is 14 residues long.

This clonotype was counted between two and nine times. The chain employs TRBV3-1 and TRBJ2-3, with D possibly matching TRBD2 (5 bases). Per germline, CDR1 LGHDT and CDR2 YNNKEL (reference sequence). Trimming shortened V by 0 bases and J by 3 bases, and 10 bases separated the two germline ends. The CDR3 runs to 15 residues. The CDR3 protein is CASSQDEGVTDTQYF. In DNA, the CDR3 is TGTGCCAGCAGCCAAGACGAGGGAGTGACAGATACGCAGTATTTT.

Written as DNA, the CDR3 is TGTGCCAGCAGCTCATTTAGAGGGCCGCGCGGGGATATTGAGACCCAGTACTTC. As protein: CASSSFRGPRGDIETQYF. This chain links TRBV11-2 with TRBJ2-5; the D gene is possibly TRBD2 (6 bases). V was trimmed by 4 bases and J by 5 bases, leaving 26 bases between them. The CDR3 spans 18 residues. CDR1 and CDR2 from the germline V gene are SGHAT and FQNNGV.

This clonotype has a count of ten or more. V is TRBV9 and J is TRBJ2-5; 7 bases agree with TRBD1. J lost 3 bases, V lost 4 bases, and 3 bases had no gene match. Germline CDR1 reads SGDLS; CDR2 reads YYNGEE. The CDR3 length is 13 residues. The CDR3 DNA sequence: TGTGCCAGCAGCACCGGGACAGAAGAGACCCAGTACTTC. Translating it yields CASSTGTEETQYF.

The CDR3 region is CAWGGGQVYEQFF. CDR3 sequence (DNA): TGTGCCTGGGGGGGGGGACAGGTCTATGAGCAGTTCTTC. This chain uses TRBV30 with TRBJ2-1; tentative D call: TRBD1 (8 bases). V shed 5 bases and J shed 8 bases, with 16 bases lying between them. The CDR3 loop spans 13 amino acids. Germline CDR1 GTSNPN, CDR2 SVGIG (reference sequence).

This clonotype was seen repeatedly, ten times or more. V and J are TRBV10-3 and TRBJ2-1; possible D gene TRBD2, 6 bases. CDR1 and CDR2 (germline): ENHRY, SYGVKD. Between the trimmed V and J ends, which lost 3 bases and 5 bases, there was a span of 14 bases. The CDR3 runs to 15 residues. This CDR3 is CAISDLEGRNNEQFF. The CDR3 bases are TGTGCCATCAGTGACCTGGAGGGCCGAAACAATGAGCAGTTCTTC.

In its sample, this clonotype was seen many times. V usage is TRBV20-1 and J usage is TRBJ1-5; TRBD1 might be the D (6 bases). The CDR3 is 13 residues long. V lost 7 bases and J 7 bases, leaving 17 bases between the germline ends. CDR1 and CDR2 from the germline V gene are DFQATT and SNEGSKA (reference sequence). The CDR3 protein is CSVSDRPGQPQHF. The CDR3 DNA follows: TGCAGTGTCTCTGACAGGCCGGGCCAGCCCCAGCATTTT.

A few counts support this clonotype. The chain has TRBV7-9 and TRBJ1-2, with 8 bases aligning to TRBD1. Germline V gene lookup returns CDR1 SEHNR and CDR2 FQNEAQ (reference sequence). The J segment lost 3 bases and the V segment lost 4 bases, leaving 7 bases of the junction unmatched. The CDR3 runs to 15 residues. The chain's CDR3 is CASSSIDRGDYGYTF. The CDR3 DNA reads as TGTGCCAGCAGCTCGATCGACAGGGGTGACTATGGCTACACCTTC.

V usage is TRBV28 and J usage is TRBJ1-5; 7 bases agree with TRBD1. CDR1 and CDR2 (germline): MDHEN, SYDVKM. J was trimmed by 12 bases and V by 7 bases; bases with no gene match: 6. The CDR3 covers 11 residues. This CDR3 is CASTWTGLQHF. In DNA form, the CDR3 reads TGTGCCAGCACCTGGACAGGACTCCAGCATTTT.

The sample holds a few counts of this clonotype. The rearrangement links TRBV27 to TRBJ2-7; D gene ambiguous. Germline CDR1 and CDR2: MNHEY and SMNVEV (reference sequence). This CDR3 has 14 residues. With 1 base removed from V and 12 bases from J, the gap between germline ends came to 19 bases. The CDR3 nucleotides read TGTGCCAGCAGTTTATGGAACCTCGCACCGACATGGTACTTC. This gives the protein CASSLWNLAPTWYF.

The J gene is TRBJ2-1, the V gene TRBV9; D gene uncertain. This CDR3 is built from 18 residues. CDR1 is SGDLS and CDR2 is YYNGEE in the germline V gene. The germline V and J ends were trimmed by 0 bases and 0 bases, with 16 bases remaining between them. The CDR3 sequence: CASSVGPPPLGSYNEQFF. CDR3 nucleotides: TGTGCCAGCAGCGTAGGCCCCCCCCCCCTCGGCTCCTACAATGAGCAGTTCTTC.

This clonotype has at least ten counts. The chain links TRBV9 to TRBJ2-2; D not certain. CDR1 SGDLS and CDR2 YYNGEE come from the germline V gene. The CDR3 totals 14 residues. Trimming left V 4 bases short and J 2 bases short, with 9 bases between. CDR3 coding DNA: TGTGCCAGCAGCTCGACAAGAAACACCGGGGAGCTGTTTTTT. The encoded protein is CASSSTRNTGELFF.

The chain carries TRBV27 and TRBJ2-7; tentatively, D is TRBD2 (6 bases). CDR1 is MNHEY and CDR2 is SMNVEV in the germline V gene (reference sequence). This CDR3 is 16 amino acids long. Deletions cut 0 bases from V and 6 bases from J, with 18 bases between. The CDR3 loop reads CASSLSAGPIPGEQYF. In DNA, the CDR3 is TGTGCCAGCAGTTTATCCGCGGGACCAATCCCGGGCGAGCAGTACTTC.

This clonotype was observed at least ten times. The genes are TRBV5-1 and TRBJ2-3, with 8 bases matching TRBD1. Trimming removed 4 bases from V and 3 bases from J; junction bases left unmatched: 4. Germline CDR1 and CDR2: SGHRS and YFSETQ. There are 14 residues in the CDR3. CDR3 in amino acids: CASSTGQGTDTQYF. The CDR3 DNA reads TGCGCCAGCAGCACCGGACAGGGTACAGATACGCAGTATTTT.

In regard to this clonotype: One end of the junction does not line up with germline, which may come from a read error. The chain is built from TRBV7-2 and TRBJ2-1, with 8 bases matching TRBD2. Germline values: CDR1 SGHTA, CDR2 FQGNSA. The length of the CDR3 is 16 residues. Written as DNA, the CDR3 is TGTGCCAGCAGCTCAGCCCCGGGACTAGTGGGGGGGGCCAGGCTCTTC. Its translation: CASSSAPGLVGGARLF.

This clonotype has at least ten counts. The chain links TRBV7-9 to TRBJ2-1, with 9 positions matching TRBD1. Germline loops: CDR1 SEHNR, CDR2 FQNEAQ (reference sequence). V shed 2 bases, J shed 2 bases, and the junction held 4 bases outside the gene matches. The CDR3 loop spans 16 amino acids. The CDR3 loop is CASSLTGTGTYNEQFF. CDR3 sequence (DNA): TGTGCCAGCAGCTTAACCGGGACAGGGACCTACAATGAGCAGTTCTTC.